Described below is a single TCR beta chain sequence and its context. A much larger clone sits a single nucleotide away, making a read error possible. The data were taken from a study of blood T cells in healthy people across ages. Together with a sample-barcoded 5' primer, a J-beta primer mix was included in a second PCR lasting about 7 to 11 cycles. From the 5' RACE reads, TCRdb called clonotypes with MiXCR, one entry per CDR3 protein. The table has about 650,000 distinct CDR3 sequences, under 65% seen once. This TCR was recovered from a woman aged 80 or over in good health. The sequencing sample was made of blood.

DNA of the CDR3: TGCAGGGCTAGCCCGACAGGGAAACGCAATGAGCAGTTCTTC. Protein product: CRASPTGKRNEQFF. V and J are TRBV20-1 and TRBJ2-1, with 7 bases that match TRBD1. The CDR3 is 14 residues long. Germline CDR1 and CDR2: DFQATT and SNEGSKA (reference sequence).